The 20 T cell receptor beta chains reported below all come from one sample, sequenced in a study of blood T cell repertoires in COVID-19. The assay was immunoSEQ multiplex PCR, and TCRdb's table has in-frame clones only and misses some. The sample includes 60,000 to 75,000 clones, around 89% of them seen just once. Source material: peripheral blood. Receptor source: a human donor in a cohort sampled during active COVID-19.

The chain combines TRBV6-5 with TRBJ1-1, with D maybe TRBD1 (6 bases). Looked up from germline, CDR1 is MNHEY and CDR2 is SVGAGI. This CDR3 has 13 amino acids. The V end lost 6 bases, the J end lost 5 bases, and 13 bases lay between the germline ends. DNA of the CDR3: TGTGCCAGCAGACTCTTACAGGGTACTGAAGCTTTCTTT. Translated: CASRLLQGTEAFF.

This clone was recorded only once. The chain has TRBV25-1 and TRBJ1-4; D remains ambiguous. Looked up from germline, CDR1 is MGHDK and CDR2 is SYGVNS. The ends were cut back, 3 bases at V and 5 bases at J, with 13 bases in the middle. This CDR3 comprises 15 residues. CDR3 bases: TGTGCCAGCAGTGATCCTACAGAGTACAATGAAAAACTGTTTTTT. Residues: CASSDPTEYNEKLFF.

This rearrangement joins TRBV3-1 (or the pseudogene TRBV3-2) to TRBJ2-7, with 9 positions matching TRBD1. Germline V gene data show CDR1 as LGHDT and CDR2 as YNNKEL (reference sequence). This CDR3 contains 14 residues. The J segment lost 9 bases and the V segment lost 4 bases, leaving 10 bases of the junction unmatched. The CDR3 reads CASSLGQGMKLQYF. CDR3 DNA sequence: TGTGCCAGCAGCCTGGGACAGGGAATGAAATTGCAGTACTTC.

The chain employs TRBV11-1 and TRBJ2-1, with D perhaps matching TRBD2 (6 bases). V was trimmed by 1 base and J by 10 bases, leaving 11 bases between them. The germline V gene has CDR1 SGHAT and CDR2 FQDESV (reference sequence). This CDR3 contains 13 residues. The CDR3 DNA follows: TGTGCCAGCAGCTTAGTGGGGGACTTCGAGCAGTTCTTC. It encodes CASSLVGDFEQFF.

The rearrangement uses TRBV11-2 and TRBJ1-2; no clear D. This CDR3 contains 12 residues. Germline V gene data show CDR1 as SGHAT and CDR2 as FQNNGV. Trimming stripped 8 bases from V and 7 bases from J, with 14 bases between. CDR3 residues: CASPYRVGGYTF. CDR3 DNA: TGTGCCAGCCCCTACCGAGTTGGTGGCTACACCTTC. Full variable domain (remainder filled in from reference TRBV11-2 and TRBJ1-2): EAGVAQSPRYKIIEKRQSVAFWCNPISGHATLYWYQQILGQGPKLLIQFQNNGVVDDSQLPKDRFSAERLKGVDSTLKIQPAKLEDSAVYLCASPYRVGGYTFGSGTRLTVV.

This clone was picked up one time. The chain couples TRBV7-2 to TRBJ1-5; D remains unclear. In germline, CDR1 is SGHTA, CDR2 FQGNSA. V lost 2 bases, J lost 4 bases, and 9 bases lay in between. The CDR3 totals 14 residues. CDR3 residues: CASSLSGANQPQHF. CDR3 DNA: TGTGCCAGCAGCTTAAGTGGAGCTAATCAGCCCCAGCATTTT.

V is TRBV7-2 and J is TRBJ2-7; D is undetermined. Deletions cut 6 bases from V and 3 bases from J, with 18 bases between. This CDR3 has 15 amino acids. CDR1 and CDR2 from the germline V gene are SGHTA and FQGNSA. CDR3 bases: TGTGCCAGCAGGCCTATAATCGACAACGGCTACGAGCAGTACTTC. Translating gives CASRPIIDNGYEQYF.

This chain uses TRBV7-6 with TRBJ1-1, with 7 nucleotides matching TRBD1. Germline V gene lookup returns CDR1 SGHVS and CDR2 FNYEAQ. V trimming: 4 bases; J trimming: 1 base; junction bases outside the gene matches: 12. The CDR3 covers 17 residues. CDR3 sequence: CASSSGGQWGGNTEAFF. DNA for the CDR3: TGTGCCAGCAGCTCCGGGGGACAGTGGGGAGGGAACACTGAAGCTTTCTTT.

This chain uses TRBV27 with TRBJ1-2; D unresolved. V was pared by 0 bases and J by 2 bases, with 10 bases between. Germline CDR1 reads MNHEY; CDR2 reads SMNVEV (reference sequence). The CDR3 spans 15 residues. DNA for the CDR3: TGTGCCAGCAGTTTATCAGGAGTTACCAACTATGGCTACACCTTC. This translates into CASSLSGVTNYGYTF.

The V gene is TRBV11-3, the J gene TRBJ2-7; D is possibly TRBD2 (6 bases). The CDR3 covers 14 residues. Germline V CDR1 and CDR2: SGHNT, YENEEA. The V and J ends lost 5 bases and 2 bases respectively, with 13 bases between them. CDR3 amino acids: CASSPTRTTYEQYF. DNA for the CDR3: TGTGCCAGCAGCCCGACTAGAACCACCTACGAGCAGTACTTC. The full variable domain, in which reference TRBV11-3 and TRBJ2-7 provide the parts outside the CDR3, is EAGVVQSPRYKIIEKKQPVAFWCNPISGHNTLYWYLQNLGQGPELLIRYENEEAVDDSQLPKDRFSAERLKGVDSTLKIQPAELGDSAVYLCASSPTRTTYEQYFGPGTRLTVT.

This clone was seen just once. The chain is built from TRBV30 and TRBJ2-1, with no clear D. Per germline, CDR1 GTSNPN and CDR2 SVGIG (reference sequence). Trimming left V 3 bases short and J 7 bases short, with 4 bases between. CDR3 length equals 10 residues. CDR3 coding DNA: TGTGCCTGGAGCTCTAATGAGCAGTTCTTC. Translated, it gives CAWSSNEQFF.

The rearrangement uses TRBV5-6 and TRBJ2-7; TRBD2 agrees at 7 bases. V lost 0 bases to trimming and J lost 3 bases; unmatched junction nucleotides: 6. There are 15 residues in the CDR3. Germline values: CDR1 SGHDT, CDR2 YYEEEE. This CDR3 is CASSLGGGRGYEQYF. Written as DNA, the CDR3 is TGTGCCAGCAGCTTGGGAGGCGGGAGAGGCTACGAGCAGTACTTC.

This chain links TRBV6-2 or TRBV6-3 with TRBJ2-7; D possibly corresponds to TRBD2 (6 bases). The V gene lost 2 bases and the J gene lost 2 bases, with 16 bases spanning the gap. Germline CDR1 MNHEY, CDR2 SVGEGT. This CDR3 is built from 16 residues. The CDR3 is CASSYTEAGFTYEQYF. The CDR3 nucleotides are TGTGCCAGCAGTTACACGGAAGCGGGCTTCACCTACGAGCAGTACTTC.

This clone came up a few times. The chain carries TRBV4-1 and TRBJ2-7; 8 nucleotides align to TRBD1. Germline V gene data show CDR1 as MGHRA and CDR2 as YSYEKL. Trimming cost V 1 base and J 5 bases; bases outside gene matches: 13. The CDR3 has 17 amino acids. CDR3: CASSQGPSRTGRDEQYF. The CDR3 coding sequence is TGCGCCAGCAGCCAAGGTCCGAGCCGGACAGGGCGCGACGAGCAGTACTTC.

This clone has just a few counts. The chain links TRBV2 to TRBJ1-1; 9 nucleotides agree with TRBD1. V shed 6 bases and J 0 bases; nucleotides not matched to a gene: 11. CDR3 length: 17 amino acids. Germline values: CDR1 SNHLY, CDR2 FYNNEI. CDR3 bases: TGTGCCAGCAGAGTGGGACAGGGTGGGTACGTGAACACTGAAGCTTTCTTT. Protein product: CASRVGQGGYVNTEAFF.

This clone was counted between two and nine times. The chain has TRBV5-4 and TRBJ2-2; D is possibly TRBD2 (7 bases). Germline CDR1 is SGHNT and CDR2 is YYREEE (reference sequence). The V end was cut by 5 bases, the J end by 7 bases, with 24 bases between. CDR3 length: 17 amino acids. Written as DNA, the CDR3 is TGTGCCAGCAGGGGCCCGAGCAGGGGCGGGAGTGACGGGGAGCTGTTTTTT. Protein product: CASRGPSRGGSDGELFF.

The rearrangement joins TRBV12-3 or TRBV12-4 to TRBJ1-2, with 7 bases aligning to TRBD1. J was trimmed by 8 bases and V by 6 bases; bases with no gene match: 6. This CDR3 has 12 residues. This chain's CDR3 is CASSPTGSGYTF. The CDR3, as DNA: TGTGCCAGCAGCCCGACAGGGTCCGGCTACACCTTC.

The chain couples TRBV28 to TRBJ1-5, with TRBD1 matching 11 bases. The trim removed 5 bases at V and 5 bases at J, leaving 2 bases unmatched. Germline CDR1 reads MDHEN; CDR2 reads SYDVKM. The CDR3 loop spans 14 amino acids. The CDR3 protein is CASSGDRGDQPQHF. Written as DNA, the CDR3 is TGTGCCAGCAGTGGGGACAGGGGGGATCAGCCCCAGCATTTT. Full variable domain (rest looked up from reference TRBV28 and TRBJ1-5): DVKVTQSSRYLVKRTGEKVFLECVQDMDHENMFWYRQDPGLGLRLIYFSYDVKMKEKGDIPEGYSVSREKKERFSLILESASTNQTSMYLCASSGDRGDQPQHFGDGTRLSIL.

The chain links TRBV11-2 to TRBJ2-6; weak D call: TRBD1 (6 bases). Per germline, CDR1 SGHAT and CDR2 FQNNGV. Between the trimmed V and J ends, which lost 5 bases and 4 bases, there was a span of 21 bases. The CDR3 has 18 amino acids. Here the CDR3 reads CASSIRTASLTGANVLTF. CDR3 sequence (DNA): TGTGCCAGCAGCATTCGGACAGCCTCTTTGACGGGGGCCAACGTCCTGACTTTC.

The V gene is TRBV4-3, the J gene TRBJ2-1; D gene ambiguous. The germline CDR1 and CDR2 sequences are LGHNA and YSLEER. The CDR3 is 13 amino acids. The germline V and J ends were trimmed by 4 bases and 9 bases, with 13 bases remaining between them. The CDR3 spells CASSPTEPGEQFF. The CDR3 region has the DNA TGCGCCAGCAGCCCCACCGAGCCGGGTGAGCAGTTCTTC.